This T cell receptor (beta chain) came from a study of siplizumab effects on memory and regulatory T cells. The protocol was immunoSEQ multiplex PCR, while the TCRdb copy is restricted to in-frame clones and leaves out a portion. The top ten clones hold roughly 2.8% of a sample with 85,000 to 130,000 clones, about 91% of them seen once. About this clone itself: Its antigen is currently unknown.

Study-wide findings and caveats: Alloreactive sequences whose origin lay in unstimulated CD4+ memory cells were significantly reduced by siplizumab. Suppressive function of proliferating Tregs from siplizumab cultures was not confirmed. Among mappable alloreactive CD4+ clones, the Treg-derived fraction averaged approximately 70% with siplizumab versus about 25% in controls. A minor fraction of alloreactive clones, and no more, mapped to unstimulated subsets.

The ends lost 1 base at V and 11 bases at J; junction bases unmatched: 11. CDR1 is SGHTA and CDR2 is FQGNSA in the germline V gene. This CDR3 is 15 amino acids long. V and J are TRBV7-2 and TRBJ2-1; 7 nucleotides match TRBD2. Sequencing was carried out using CD4+ T cells sorted from blood. This clonotype was sampled from a human donor in good health. Some clones in this sample may be carry-over from other donors' samples. CDR3 sequence (DNA): TGTGCCAGCAGCTTAGAACGGCGGCTAGCGGACAAGCAGTTCTTC. Encoded protein: CASSLERRLADKQFF.